This TCR beta chain comes out of a study of cytotoxic CD8 clonotypes in ibrutinib-treated CLL. Study-wide context: Among patients, around 24 responded partially and 2 completely; around 14 then stayed remitted and around 12 progressed after median around 66 months.

This table comes from immunoSEQ multiplex PCR, and its TCRdb copy is limited to in-frame clones, with some not included. The sample includes more than 150,000 clones, approximately 68% of them seen just once. The germline CDR1 and CDR2 sequences are LGHNA and YSLEER. Trimming pared 6 bases from V and 4 bases from J, leaving 13 bases between. CDR3 size: 14 residues. The genes are TRBV4-3 and TRBJ1-3; D remains unclear. Here the sequenced sample was PBMCs, taken after 24 months of ibrutinib treatment. The source is a human donor with chronic lymphocytic leukemia. The CDR3 sequence is CASRRGLSGNTIYF. CDR3 coding DNA: TGCGCCAGCAGACGAGGGCTTTCCGGAAACACCATATATTTT.